These 12 T cell receptor beta chains were sequenced from one sample in a study of response to subunit inactivated influenza vaccine. TCRdb re-derived calls from the RT-PCR reads in MiXCR, one entry per CDR3 protein. The repertoire holds around 160,000 distinct CDR3 sequences, with approximately 10% as singletons. This specimen consisted of non-naive T cells sorted from PBMCs, obtained about 6 weeks after vaccination. The receptor source for this set is a man in his fifties who received an inactivated influenza vaccine.

This clonotype was picked up many times. V and J are TRBV4-1 and TRBJ2-4, with D possibly TRBD1 on 7 matching bases. Germline V gives CDR1 MGHRA, CDR2 YSYEKL. CDR3 length: 17 residues. V was shortened by 1 base and J by 5 bases, with 18 bases between the two germline ends. The CDR3: CASSQVISRRGQNIQYF. The DNA of the CDR3 is TGCGCCAGCAGCCAAGTTATTTCCCGGAGGGGGCAAAACATTCAGTACTTC.

This clonotype was detected only a few times. This chain connects TRBV7-8 to TRBJ2-2; 7 nucleotides agree with TRBD2. Germline V gene sequence: CDR1 SGHVS, CDR2 FQNEAQ. The CDR3 is 19 residues long. Trimming removed 5 bases from V and 2 bases from J; junction bases left unmatched: 17. CDR3 in amino acids: CASSPPERWSGINTGELFF. Written as DNA, the CDR3 is TGTGCCAGCAGCCCCCCCGAGAGGTGGAGCGGGATTAACACCGGGGAGCTGTTTTTT. Looking up the rest from reference TRBV7-8 and TRBJ2-2 gives the full variable domain: GAGVSQSPRYKVAKRGQDVALRCDPISGHVSLFWYQQALGQGPEFLTYFQNEAQLDKSGLPSDRFFAERPEGSVSTLKIQRTQQEDSAVYLCASSPPERWSGINTGELFFGEGSRLTVL.

This clonotype was recorded many times. The gene calls are TRBV12-3 or TRBV12-4 and TRBJ1-4; perhaps TRBD1 as D (6 bases). Trimming left V 5 bases short and J 6 bases short, with 16 bases between. This CDR3 region has 15 residues. The CDR3 DNA follows: TGTGCCAGCAGTAGCCGGGGGCTGGGGGATGAAAAACTGTTTTTT. It specifies CASSSRGLGDEKLFF.

This clonotype was counted many times. The chain uses TRBV6-1 and TRBJ1-1; D gene ambiguous. The germline CDR1 and CDR2 sequences are MNHNS and SASEGT. This CDR3 comprises 16 residues. V was cut by 6 bases and J by 0 bases, with 17 bases left in between. CDR3 protein: CASSAPRGGLNTEAFF. The CDR3 region has the DNA TGTGCCAGCAGCGCCCCCCGGGGTGGGCTGAACACTGAAGCTTTCTTT.

The chain uses TRBV6-1 and TRBJ1-1; D might be TRBD1 (5 bases). Germline-derived CDR1 and CDR2 are MNHNS and SASEGT. The CDR3 extends over 13 amino acids. The germline V and J ends were trimmed by 6 bases and 4 bases, with 12 bases remaining between them. In DNA, the CDR3 is TGTGCCAGCAGGTCGGACGGGGGCACTGAAGCTTTCTTT. Its protein product is CASRSDGGTEAFF.

The sample holds a few counts of this clonotype. This chain joins TRBV28 and TRBJ1-2, with D possibly being TRBD1 (5 bases). V lost 1 base to trimming and J lost 5 bases, with 20 bases between them. Per the germline V gene, CDR1 is MDHEN and CDR2 is SYDVKM. This CDR3 is 17 amino acids long. The CDR3 loop reads CASSLSRSPGPLYGYTF. CDR3 DNA: TGTGCCAGCAGTTTATCCCGAAGCCCGGGACCGCTTTATGGCTACACCTTC.

This clonotype was seen a handful of times. The chain combines TRBV11-2 with TRBJ1-3; D not certain. Trimming removed 1 base from V and 6 bases from J, with 7 bases in between. From germline, CDR1 is SGHAT and CDR2 FQNNGV. This CDR3 is 13 amino acids long. The CDR3 DNA is TGTGCCAGCAGCTTAGTTTCGTCAAACACCATATATTTT. It translates to CASSLVSSNTIYF.

This clonotype has just a few counts. This chain joins TRBV6-2 or TRBV6-3 and TRBJ2-1, with TRBD2 as a possible D gene (5 bases). With 0 bases removed from V and 2 bases from J, the gap between germline ends came to 14 bases. This CDR3 is 17 amino acids long. CDR1 is MNHEY, CDR2 SVGEGT, per germline. This CDR3 reads CASSYSIRRRAYNEQFF. As DNA, the CDR3 is TGTGCCAGCAGTTACTCTATCCGGAGGCGGGCCTACAATGAGCAGTTCTTC.

The V and J genes are TRBV13 and TRBJ2-3, with a tentative D call TRBD1 (5 bases). The CDR3 covers 13 residues. The V end was cut by 2 bases, the J end by 6 bases, with 9 bases between. Germline values: CDR1 PRHDT, CDR2 FYEKMQ (reference sequence). The CDR3 here is CASSLWGSDTQYF. DNA for the CDR3: TGTGCCAGCAGCTTATGGGGCTCCGATACGCAGTATTTT.

CDR3 sequence (DNA): TGTGCCAGCAGTTTCTCAGGGACAGCTAACTATGGCTACACCTTC. Residues: CASSFSGTANYGYTF. The chain combines TRBV12-3 or TRBV12-4 with TRBJ1-2; 7 bases are shared with TRBD1. The CDR3 covers 15 residues. V lost 3 bases and J lost 0; bases outside the gene matches: 4.

On this clonotype: A much larger clone differs from this one at a single base, so this may be a read error. The rearrangement uses TRBV5-6 and TRBJ2-1; 9 nucleotides match TRBD2. Germline V gene data show CDR1 as SGHDT and CDR2 as YYEEEE. The V gene end was trimmed by 4 bases and the J gene end by 10 bases; junction bases not matched to a gene: 12. This CDR3 has 15 residues. The DNA of the CDR3 is TGTGCCAGCAGCCGACTAGCGGCAGGGCCAGGGGAGCAGTTCTTC. Protein: CASSRLAAGPGEQFF.

This CDR3 reads CASSQDRSWDIQYF. The DNA of the CDR3 is TGCGCCAGCAGCCAAGATAGGTCTTGGGACATTCAGTACTTC. The V gene is TRBV4-1, the J gene TRBJ2-4; D gene uncertain. Looked up from germline, CDR1 is MGHRA and CDR2 is YSYEKL. The CDR3 sequence is 14 residues long. Trimming shortened V by 0 bases and J by 8 bases, and 11 bases separated the two germline ends.